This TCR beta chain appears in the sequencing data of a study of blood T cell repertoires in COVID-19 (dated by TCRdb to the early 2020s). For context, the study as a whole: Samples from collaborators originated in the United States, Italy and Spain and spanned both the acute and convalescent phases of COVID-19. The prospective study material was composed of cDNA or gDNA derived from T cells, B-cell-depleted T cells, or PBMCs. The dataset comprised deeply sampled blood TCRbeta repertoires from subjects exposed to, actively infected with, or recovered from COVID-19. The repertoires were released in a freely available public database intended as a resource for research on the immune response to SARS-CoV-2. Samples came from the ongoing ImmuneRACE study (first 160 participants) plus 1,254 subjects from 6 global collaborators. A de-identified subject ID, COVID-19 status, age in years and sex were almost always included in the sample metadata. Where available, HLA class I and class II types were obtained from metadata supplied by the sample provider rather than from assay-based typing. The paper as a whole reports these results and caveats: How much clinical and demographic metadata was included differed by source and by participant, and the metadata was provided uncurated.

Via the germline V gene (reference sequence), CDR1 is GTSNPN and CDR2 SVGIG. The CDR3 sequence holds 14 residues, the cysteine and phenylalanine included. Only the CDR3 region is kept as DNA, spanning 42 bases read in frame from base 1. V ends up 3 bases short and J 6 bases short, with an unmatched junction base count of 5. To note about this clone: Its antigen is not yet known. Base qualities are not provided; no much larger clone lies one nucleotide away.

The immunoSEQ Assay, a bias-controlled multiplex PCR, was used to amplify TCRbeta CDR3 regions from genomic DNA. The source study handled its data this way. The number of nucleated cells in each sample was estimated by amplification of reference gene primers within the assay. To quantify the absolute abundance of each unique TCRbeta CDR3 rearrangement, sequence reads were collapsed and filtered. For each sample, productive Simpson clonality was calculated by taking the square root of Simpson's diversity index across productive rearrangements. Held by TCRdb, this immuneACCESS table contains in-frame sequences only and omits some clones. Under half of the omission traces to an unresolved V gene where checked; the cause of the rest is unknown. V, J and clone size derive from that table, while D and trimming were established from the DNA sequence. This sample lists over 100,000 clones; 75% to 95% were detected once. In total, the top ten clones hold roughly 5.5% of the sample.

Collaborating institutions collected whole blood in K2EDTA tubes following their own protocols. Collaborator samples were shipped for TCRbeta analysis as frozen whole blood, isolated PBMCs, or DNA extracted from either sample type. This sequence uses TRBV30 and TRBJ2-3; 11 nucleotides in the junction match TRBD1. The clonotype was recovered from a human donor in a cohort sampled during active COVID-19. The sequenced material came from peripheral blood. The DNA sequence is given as TGTGCCTGGAGCCTCGGGACAGGGGGTGATACGCAGTATTTT. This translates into CAWSLGTGGDTQYF. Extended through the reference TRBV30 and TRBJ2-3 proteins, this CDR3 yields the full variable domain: SQTIHQWPATLVQPVGSPLSLECTVEGTSNPNLYWYRQAAGRGLQLLFYSVGIGQISSEVPQNLSASRPQDRQFILSSKKLLLSDSGFYLCAWSLGTGGDTQYFGPGTRLTVL.